This T cell receptor (beta chain) comes out of a study of blood T cell repertoires in COVID-19. About the research overall: The study drew acute and convalescent COVID-19 samples from the United States, Italy and Spain. T cells, B-cell-depleted T cells, or PBMCs supplied cDNA or gDNA.

Produced via immunoSEQ multiplex PCR; TCRdb's table is partial and in-frame only. The sample consists of some 100,000 clones, approximately 93% of them appearing once. The CDR3 loop spans 14 amino acids. With V trimmed by 6 bases and J by 6 bases, 7 bases remained unmatched. CDR1 and CDR2 (germline): MDHEN, SYDVKM. The sequence came from a man in his sixties with acute or convalescent COVID-19. The sequenced material came from peripheral blood. This chain links TRBV28 with TRBJ1-5, with 8 nucleotides matching TRBD1. This CDR3 reads CASRFRGPSQPQHF. The CDR3 nucleotides are TGTGCCAGCAGGTTCAGGGGGCCGAGTCAGCCCCAGCATTTT.